The 23 T cell receptor beta chains listed next were all sequenced from one sample in a study of cytomegalovirus exposure and HLA in healthy donors. Vbeta (60) and Jbeta (13) primers were used in the PCR. Some clones are missing from TCRdb's copy, which holds only in-frame ones; the method was immunoSEQ multiplex PCR. The top ten clones hold approximately 12% of a sample with about 40,000 clones, around 58% of them seen once. Sequencing was done on a sample of PBMCs. These receptors came from a man in his fifties or sixties in good health and CMV-seropositive.

There are a few counts of this clone. The J gene is TRBJ2-6, the V gene TRBV6-5; perhaps TRBD1 as D (5 bases). This CDR3 has 15 residues. Trimming pared 2 bases from V and 0 bases from J, leaving 5 bases between. Germline V gives CDR1 MNHEY, CDR2 SVGAGI. The CDR3 protein is CASSYRGSGANVLTF. The CDR3 bases are TGTGCCAGCAGTTACAGGGGCTCTGGGGCCAACGTCCTGACTTTC.

This chain connects TRBV27 to TRBJ1-1; 8 nucleotides line up with TRBD1. V lost 6 bases to trimming and J lost 6 bases; unmatched junction nucleotides: 12. The CDR3 consists of 15 residues. Germline CDR1 MNHEY, CDR2 SMNVEV (reference sequence). CDR3 DNA: TGTGCCAGCAGACAAAGGACAGGGTATTTCGCTGAAGCTTTCTTT. This codes for CASRQRTGYFAEAFF.

This chain links TRBV18 with TRBJ2-7; 9 bases map to TRBD1. From germline, CDR1 is KGHSH and CDR2 LQKENI. Trimming cost V 4 bases and J 7 bases; bases outside gene matches: 5. The CDR3 runs 13 residues. CDR3 sequence: CASSQGQGREQYF. In nucleotides, the CDR3 is TGTGCCAGCTCACAGGGACAGGGACGGGAGCAGTACTTC.

The chain carries TRBV9 and TRBJ1-5; no clear D. Germline V gene lookup returns CDR1 SGDLS and CDR2 YYNGEE. V lost 7 bases and J lost 6, with 11 bases in between. The CDR3 sequence is 12 residues long. CDR3 loop: CASGDAAQPQHF. The CDR3 region has the DNA TGTGCCAGCGGAGATGCGGCTCAGCCCCAGCATTTT.

J is TRBJ2-1 and V is TRBV5-1; TRBD2 agrees at 9 bases. The V gene's germline CDR1 is SGHRS and CDR2 YFSETQ. The CDR3 totals 15 residues. J gave up 7 bases and V 2 bases, and 7 bases lay outside the gene matches. This CDR3 reads CASSFSGSGGNEQFF. CDR3 bases: TGCGCCAGCAGCTTTAGCGGGAGTGGGGGAAATGAGCAGTTCTTC.

The chain is built from TRBV2 and TRBJ1-2; 9 bases line up with TRBD1. This CDR3 is 14 amino acids long. Germline values: CDR1 SNHLY, CDR2 FYNNEI. V was pared by 5 bases and J by 12 bases, with 13 bases of the junction left unmatched. The CDR3 coding sequence is TGTGCCAGCAGTTTAAAATTAGGGACAGGGAGAGACACCTTC. Translation gives CASSLKLGTGRDTF.

CDR3 in DNA: TGTGCCAGCAGTGCAGGGCAGGGCCTACAAGAGACCCAGTACTTC. This encodes CASSAGQGLQETQYF. The genes are TRBV6-5 and TRBJ2-5; possibly TRBD1 for D (5 bases). The CDR3 totals 15 residues. V was cut by 5 bases and J by 2 bases, with 15 bases left in between. The germline gives CDR1 MNHEY, CDR2 SVGAGI.

The gene calls are TRBV6-6 and TRBJ2-5; D possibly corresponds to TRBD1 (6 bases). V was pared by 7 bases and J by 2 bases, with 17 bases between. Germline loops: CDR1 MNHNY, CDR2 SVGAGI (reference sequence). CDR3 length: 15 residues. The CDR3 nucleotides read TGTGCCAGCAACGTTCAGGGGAACAAGCAAGAGACCCAGTACTTC. This translates into CASNVQGNKQETQYF.

The sample holds a few counts of this clone. The V gene is TRBV6-6, the J gene TRBJ2-5; D not resolved. Matching the DNA end better, TRBJ2-7 makes the J call doubtful. Germline lookup yields CDR1 MNHNY and CDR2 SVGAGI (reference sequence). This CDR3 comprises 11 residues. CDR3 nucleotide sequence: TGTGCCAGCACCCTCCTTTACGAGCAGTACTTC. Protein sequence: CASTLLYEQYF.

The chain carries TRBV6-1 and TRBJ2-1; D is possibly TRBD2 (5 bases). The V gene lost 7 bases and the J gene lost 6 bases, with 10 bases spanning the gap. Germline loops: CDR1 MNHNS, CDR2 SASEGT. CDR3 length equals 12 residues. CDR3 sequence: CASTRGSNEQFF. CDR3 coding DNA: TGTGCCAGCACTAGAGGGTCCAATGAGCAGTTCTTC.

This clone has more than one count but fewer than ten. This sequence joins TRBV11-2 and TRBJ2-1; 8 bases map to TRBD1. The CDR3 has 16 amino acids. Germline V lookup: CDR1 SGHAT, CDR2 FQNNGV. The trim removed 4 bases at V and 6 bases at J, leaving 11 bases unmatched. The CDR3 DNA sequence: TGTGCCAGCAGCTACCGGACAGGGTCGTGGATCAATGAGCAGTTCTTC. Translating gives CASSYRTGSWINEQFF.

The CDR3 DNA reads TGTGCCAGCAACCTAGACAGGCAGAGCGAGCAGTACTTC. Protein sequence: CASNLDRQSEQYF. The rearrangement links TRBV6-1 to TRBJ2-7; a possible D gene is TRBD1 (6 bases). V was shortened by 7 bases and J by 6 bases, with 16 bases between the two germline ends. This CDR3 is built from 13 residues. CDR1 and CDR2 from the germline V gene are MNHNS and SASEGT.

V is TRBV19 and J is TRBJ1-5; the D gene is possibly TRBD1 (5 bases). Germline assignment: CDR1 LNHDA and CDR2 SQIVND (reference sequence). CDR3 length: 13 amino acids. Trimming pared 5 bases from V and 3 bases from J, leaving 8 bases between. The CDR3 spells CASSETDNQPQHF. As DNA, the CDR3 is TGTGCCAGTAGTGAGACAGACAATCAGCCCCAGCATTTT.

The V and J genes are TRBV14 and TRBJ2-1, with D maybe TRBD1 (6 bases). Germline V gene sequence: CDR1 SGHDN, CDR2 FVKESK. The V end was cut by 0 bases, the J end by 2 bases, with 11 bases between. CDR3 length equals 16 residues. The CDR3 loop reads CASSQDPRGAYNEQFF. The CDR3 nucleotides are TGTGCCAGCAGCCAAGATCCCAGGGGCGCCTACAATGAGCAGTTCTTC.

This clone has only a few counts. The V call is TRBV5-1, the J call TRBJ1-1; a weak D match, TRBD1 (6 bases). Germline values: CDR1 SGHRS, CDR2 YFSETQ. The CDR3 is 15 amino acids. Trimming took off 0 bases at V and 4 bases at J, with 13 bases between the two ends. CDR3 region: CASSLVGGLVTEAFF. The CDR3 DNA reads as TGCGCCAGCAGCTTGGTTGGGGGCTTGGTCACTGAAGCTTTCTTT. The full variable domain, its missing parts supplied by reference TRBV5-1 and TRBJ1-1, is KAGVTQTPRYLIKTRGQQVTLSCSPISGHRSVSWYQQTPGQGLQFLFEYFSETQRNKGNFPGRFSGRQFSNSRSEMNVSTLELGDSALYLCASSLVGGLVTEAFFGQGTRLTVV.

V gene TRBV5-6 combines with J gene TRBJ2-3, with 7 bases fitting TRBD1. This CDR3 contains 15 residues. Germline CDR1 reads SGHDT; CDR2 reads YYEEEE. The J segment lost 4 bases and the V segment lost 4 bases, leaving 9 bases of the junction unmatched. The CDR3 region has the DNA TGTGCCAGCAGCACTGACAGGGTGGGGTCAGATACGCAGTATTTT. Translating gives CASSTDRVGSDTQYF.

This rearrangement joins TRBV28 to TRBJ2-2, with 10 bases aligning to TRBD2. CDR3 size: 19 residues. V shed 2 bases and J 6 bases; nucleotides not matched to a gene: 15. Germline assignment: CDR1 MDHEN and CDR2 SYDVKM. CDR3 bases: TGTGCCAGCAGTTTAACCCCCCGCCTGTCTAGCGGGAGAGCCGGGGAGCTGTTTTTT. This codes for CASSLTPRLSSGRAGELFF.

The rearrangement uses TRBV7-9 and TRBJ1-1; D is ambiguous. Between the trimmed V and J ends, which lost 10 bases and 4 bases, there was a span of 10 bases. This CDR3 contains 11 residues. Per the germline V gene, CDR1 is SEHNR and CDR2 is FQNEAQ (reference sequence). The CDR3 nucleotides read TGTGCCACGGACGGGGTCACTGAAGCTTTCTTT. This translates into CATDGVTEAFF.

CDR3 region: CARNREVNTEAFF. The CDR3 DNA is TGTGCCCGCAACAGGGAAGTGAACACTGAAGCTTTCTTT. The chain couples TRBV30 to TRBJ1-1; possible D gene TRBD1, 6 bases. The V end was cut by 8 bases, the J end by 0 bases, with 13 bases between. CDR1 is GTSNPN and CDR2 is SVGIG in the germline V gene (reference sequence). The CDR3 has 13 amino acids.

This clone was observed a handful of times. This chain links TRBV29-1 with TRBJ2-2; D remains unclear. The V gene lost 4 bases and the J gene lost 4 bases, with 16 bases spanning the gap. The CDR3 has 15 residues. Germline-derived CDR1 and CDR2 are SQVTM and ANQGSEA. The CDR3 coding sequence is TGCAGCGTTGCCAAGAACAGAGAACTCACCGGGGAGCTGTTTTTT. It encodes CSVAKNRELTGELFF.

J is TRBJ2-7 and V is TRBV2; 9 bases are a match to TRBD1. The germline V gene has CDR1 SNHLY and CDR2 FYNNEI. This CDR3 is 14 amino acids long. V was clipped by 6 bases and J by 5 bases; unmatched bases: 8. DNA of the CDR3: TGTGCCAGCAGATCAGGCGACAGGGGGAACGAGCAGTACTTC. Residues: CASRSGDRGNEQYF.

V and J are TRBV6-5 and TRBJ2-7; 13 positions agree with TRBD2. Trimming removed 4 bases from V and 3 bases from J; junction bases left unmatched: 0. CDR3 length: 14 residues. The germline V gene encodes CDR1 MNHEY and CDR2 SVGAGI. The CDR3 protein is CASSWTSGSYEQYF. In DNA, the CDR3 is TGTGCCAGCAGTTGGACTAGCGGGAGCTACGAGCAGTACTTC.

This rearrangement joins TRBV15 to TRBJ2-7, with 7 bases that match TRBD2. The CDR3 consists of 18 residues. Germline-derived CDR1 and CDR2 are LNHNV and YYDKDF (reference sequence). J was trimmed by 0 bases and V by 1 base; bases with no gene match: 12. The CDR3 DNA reads as TGTGCCACCAGCAGAGCTCCTGGGGGGGGAGAGGGCTCCTACGAGCAGTACTTC. This sequence encodes CATSRAPGGGEGSYEQYF.